This TCR beta chain came from a study of cytomegalovirus exposure and HLA in healthy donors. Primers: 60 Vbeta forward and 13 Jbeta reverse. Clones were sequenced by immunoSEQ multiplex PCR, and TCRdb holds only the in-frame ones, with some missing. The table has under 200,000 clones, 70% to 85% seen once; the top ten hold 3.7%. The CDR3 consists of 14 residues. V was trimmed by 10 bases and J by 2 bases, leaving 16 bases between them. Germline V lookup: CDR1 MNHNS, CDR2 SASEGT. The sequencing sample was made of PBMCs. The TCR originated in a man younger than 45 in good health and CMV-seropositive. J is TRBJ2-3 and V is TRBV6-1, with a tentative D call TRBD2 (6 bases). In DNA, the CDR3 is TGTGCCACCGACCTACCGGGAGACACAGATACGCAGTATTTT. Its protein product is CATDLPGDTDTQYF.